This TCR beta chain was captured by sequencing in a study of shared clonotypes between healthy human individuals. The overall study: Donors consisted of two women and a few men between 18 and 49. The study's findings and limits: Collection of samples was limited to blood; tissue repertoires likely differ.

This clone was observed at least ten times. Antigen: not known. Trimming shortened V by 3 bases and J by 3 bases, and 7 bases separated the two germline ends. This CDR3 region has 13 residues. Germline V lookup: CDR1 SEHNR, CDR2 FQNEAQ (reference sequence). Over several immunoSEQ plates, each subset's genomic DNA was distributed in even portions. Assay: immunoSEQ multiplex PCR; the TCRdb copy retains only in-frame clones and omits some. Here the sample spans around 700,000 clones, around three quarters being singletons. This chain joins TRBV7-9 and TRBJ2-3; D is undetermined. The TCR comes from a woman in her twenties or thirties in good health. Material: memory CD4+ T cells sorted from blood. Subset reported: CD45RA-negative fraction. The CDR3 coding sequence is TGTGCCAGCAGCTTCTCGAATACAGATACGCAGTATTTT. Translation gives CASSFSNTDTQYF.